The sequence of this T cell receptor (beta chain) was determined in a study of neurological immune-mediated disorders. Study-wide points: No CDR3 amino acid sequences were shared by expanded clones across subjects, suggesting private repertoires in all groups. HTLV-1-associated myelopathy led in TCR clonal expansion, while multiple sclerosis ranked lowest, below healthy controls.

From 2 million PBMCs stored at -80 C, the unsorted libraries were generated. Germline V gene data show CDR1 as SEHNR and CDR2 as FQNEAQ (reference sequence). The CDR3 runs 12 residues. Comment on this clonotype: Its specificity is not known. One junction end disagrees with the germline gene, perhaps due to a read error.

From 15-18 subjects, each sequencing run yielded over 160 million TCR-beta sequences. Via MiXCR, TCRdb re-called the 5' RACE reads, giving one row per CDR3 protein. The sample has under 85,000 distinct CDR3 sequences; about a tenth are singletons. Source material: PBMCs. The source is a man aged 35-49 years in good health. The chain combines TRBV7-9 with TRBJ1-1, with TRBD1 matching 7 bases. CDR3: CASNRGSTEAFF. CDR3 in DNA: TGTGCCAGCAACAGGGGCAGCACTGAAGCGTTCTTT.